Below are 2 T cell receptor beta chains sequenced from a single sample in a study of OX40 agonist ivuxolimab in advanced cancers. Clones were sequenced by immunoSEQ multiplex PCR, and TCRdb holds only the in-frame ones, with some missing. The table has 65,000 to 85,000 clones, around 90% seen once. Sequencing used CD4+ or CD8+ T cells sorted from blood, obtained in a trial of the OX40 agonist ivuxolimab. These receptors all come from an adult with an advanced solid tumor such as melanoma, head and neck, liver or kidney cancer.

The chain couples TRBV28 to TRBJ1-5, with D possibly TRBD1 on 5 matching bases. The V end was cut by 4 bases, the J end by 5 bases, with 18 bases between. CDR1 is MDHEN, CDR2 SYDVKM, per germline. This CDR3 comprises 16 residues. In DNA form, the CDR3 reads TGTGCCAGCAGTTATGTGTTTCCTGACAGTTATCAGCCCCAGCATTTT. This gives the protein CASSYVFPDSYQPQHF.

This rearrangement joins TRBV5-1 to TRBJ2-7; D is uncertain. V was shortened by 0 bases and J by 1 base, with 8 bases between the two germline ends. The germline gives CDR1 SGHRS, CDR2 YFSETQ. CDR3 size: 14 residues. CDR3 coding DNA: TGCGCCAGCAGCTTGGGCCAGCATTCCTACGAGCAGTACTTC. It specifies CASSLGQHSYEQYF.